What follows are 28 T cell receptor beta chains derived from one specimen sequenced in a study of T cell clones after liver transplantation. Sequencing used immunoSEQ multiplex PCR; TCRdb keeps in-frame clones, though not all of them. The sample includes about 72,000 clones, about 92% of them seen just once. The source was CD4+ T cells from blood, collected before liver transplant. Receptors originate from a human donor who received a liver transplant.

A remark on this clone: Other nucleotide sequences in the sample specify the same CDR3. The chain recombines TRBV7-2 with TRBJ2-7; D is ambiguous. V was pared by 5 bases and J by 0 bases, with 5 bases between. The CDR3 extends over 12 amino acids. CDR1 and CDR2 (germline): SGHTA, FQGNSA. Here the CDR3 reads CASSPSSYEQYF. The CDR3 DNA follows: TGTGCCAGCAGCCCAAGCTCCTACGAGCAGTACTTC. Filled out from reference TRBV7-2 and TRBJ2-7, the complete variable domain reads GAGVSQSPSNKVTEKGKDVELRCDPISGHTALYWYRQSLGQGLEFLIYFQGNSAPDKSGLPSDRFSAERTGGSVSTLTIQRTQQEDSAVYLCASSPSSYEQYFGPGTRLTVT.

The chain couples TRBV28 to TRBJ2-5; 8 bases map to TRBD1. CDR3 length: 14 residues. Germline lookup yields CDR1 MDHEN and CDR2 SYDVKM. J gave up 4 bases and V 2 bases, and 3 bases lay outside the gene matches. This CDR3 is CASSLQGASETQYF. The CDR3, as DNA: TGTGCCAGCAGTTTACAGGGGGCTTCAGAGACCCAGTACTTC.

This sequence joins TRBV5-1 and TRBJ1-1; D is uncertain. Germline V gene sequence: CDR1 SGHRS, CDR2 YFSETQ. Trimming took 4 bases from V and 2 from J, leaving 9 bases between them. This CDR3 comprises 13 residues. CDR3 coding DNA: TGCGCCAGCAGCCTACGTGTAAACACTGAAGCTTTCTTT. It is translated as CASSLRVNTEAFF.

The chain carries TRBV28 and TRBJ1-2, with 7 bases fitting TRBD1. Germline lookup yields CDR1 MDHEN and CDR2 SYDVKM. Trimming cost V 2 bases and J 1 base; bases outside gene matches: 4. The CDR3 contains 15 residues. CDR3 in DNA: TGTGCCAGCAGTTTAGGGACAGCCCGTAACTATGGCTACACCTTC. Protein product: CASSLGTARNYGYTF.

This clone was counted once. This chain connects TRBV14 to TRBJ1-2; weak D call: TRBD1 (6 bases). The V gene lost 1 base and the J gene lost 7 bases, with 13 bases spanning the gap. CDR1 is SGHDN and CDR2 is FVKESK in the germline V gene. The CDR3 totals 14 residues. The DNA of the CDR3 is TGTGCCAGCAGCCAAGTCGTCAGGGGCCCTGGCTACACCTTC. Its translation is CASSQVVRGPGYTF.

V gene TRBV27 combines with J gene TRBJ2-7, with D uncertain. There are 14 residues in the CDR3. Trimming took 6 bases from V and 0 from J, leaving 12 bases between them. Germline V gene data show CDR1 as MNHEY and CDR2 as SMNVEV (reference sequence). DNA of the CDR3: TGTGCCAGCAGGATAGTGAGCCTCTCCTACGAGCAGTACTTC. Translating gives CASRIVSLSYEQYF.

The chain carries TRBV5-1 and TRBJ2-5, with D maybe TRBD2 (5 bases). The germline V gene encodes CDR1 SGHRS and CDR2 YFSETQ. Trimming left V 2 bases short and J 3 bases short, with 11 bases between. This CDR3 contains 14 residues. Written as DNA, the CDR3 is TGCGCCAGCAGCTTATATACTAGTGAAGAGACCCAGTACTTC. The encoded protein is CASSLYTSEETQYF.

J is TRBJ1-2 and V is TRBV7-2; possible D gene TRBD1, 6 bases. Per the germline V gene, CDR1 is SGHTA and CDR2 is FQGNSA. The CDR3 runs to 15 residues. Between the trimmed V and J ends, which lost 2 bases and 3 bases, there was a span of 13 bases. CDR3 nucleotide sequence: TGTGCCAGCAGCTTATCGAGAGGGGGGTACTATGGCTACACCTTC. It yields the protein CASSLSRGGYYGYTF.

V and J are TRBV11-2 and TRBJ2-7, with 7 bases fitting TRBD2. V trimming: 1 base; J trimming: 7 bases; junction bases outside the gene matches: 16. This CDR3 is built from 17 residues. The germline V gene encodes CDR1 SGHAT and CDR2 FQNNGV. CDR3 nucleotides: TGTGCCAGCAGCTTAGCGAGCGGACTAGGGACCCTCCGGGAGCAGTACTTC. Its translation is CASSLASGLGTLREQYF.

This clone ranks as medium-sized. The chain combines TRBV20-1 with TRBJ2-7; D might be TRBD1 or TRBD2, each matching 5 bases. From germline, CDR1 is DFQATT and CDR2 SNEGSKA (reference sequence). CDR3 length: 11 residues. The V gene lost 2 bases and the J gene lost 6 bases, with 8 bases spanning the gap. CDR3 amino acids: CSARSGTEQYF. Written as DNA, the CDR3 is TGCAGTGCTAGATCTGGGACCGAGCAGTACTTC.

The V and J genes are TRBV28 and TRBJ1-5, with 9 bases lining up with TRBD1. CDR1 is MDHEN, CDR2 SYDVKM, per germline. V dropped 5 bases and J dropped 3; count of bases not matched to a gene: 5. The CDR3 totals 15 residues. CDR3 sequence: CASSTQGALNQPQHF. CDR3 in DNA: TGTGCCAGCAGTACACAGGGGGCACTCAATCAGCCCCAGCATTTT.

The chain uses TRBV10-2 and TRBJ2-7, with TRBD2 matching 7 bases. Germline assignment: CDR1 WSHSY and CDR2 SAAADI. The CDR3 extends over 15 amino acids. The ends lost 0 bases at V and 6 bases at J; junction bases unmatched: 8. In nucleotides, the CDR3 is TGCGCCAGCAGTGAGTCGCGCGGGAGATCGGTCGAGCAGTACTTC. It specifies CASSESRGRSVEQYF.

The V and J genes are TRBV28 and TRBJ2-2; D not resolved. V was clipped by 6 bases and J by 5 bases, with 13 bases between them. From germline, CDR1 is MDHEN and CDR2 SYDVKM. This CDR3 contains 14 residues. The DNA for the CDR3 is TGTGCCAGCAGACTCGGAACAGTTACCGGGGAGCTGTTTTTT. Protein: CASRLGTVTGELFF.

J is TRBJ1-2 and V is TRBV11-3; D is unresolved. Trimming left V 5 bases short and J 8 bases short, with 18 bases between. The V gene's germline CDR1 is SGHNT and CDR2 YENEEA. This CDR3 region has 14 residues. CDR3 in amino acids: CASSAHSAQVGYTF. In nucleotides, the CDR3 is TGTGCCAGCAGCGCCCATTCTGCGCAAGTCGGCTACACCTTC.

The CDR3 DNA is TGTGCCAGCAGCCCGTCCGGGGCGGGAGTGGCCTACGAGCAGTACTTC. Translating gives CASSPSGAGVAYEQYF. V usage is TRBV28 and J usage is TRBJ2-7; the match to TRBD2 covers 7 bases. J gave up 2 bases and V 6 bases, and 13 bases lay outside the gene matches. The CDR3 runs to 16 residues. Germline lookup yields CDR1 MDHEN and CDR2 SYDVKM.

The V gene is TRBV7-9, the J gene TRBJ1-1; TRBD1 is a possible D gene (6 bases). The CDR3 is 14 residues long. Germline V CDR1 and CDR2: SEHNR, FQNEAQ (reference sequence). V shed 2 bases and J shed 5 bases, with 12 bases lying between them. CDR3 coding DNA: TGTGCCAGCAGCTTATCCAGGGGAGGAACTGAAGCTTTCTTT. Translating gives CASSLSRGGTEAFF.

This clone has just one count. This chain joins TRBV5-1 and TRBJ2-7; 9 nucleotides match TRBD2. Germline V gene lookup returns CDR1 SGHRS and CDR2 YFSETQ. The CDR3 contains 15 residues. J was trimmed by 4 bases and V by 0 bases; bases with no gene match: 5. CDR3 sequence reads: CASSLEASGTYEQYF. CDR3 nucleotide sequence: TGCGCCAGCAGCTTGGAGGCTAGCGGGACTTACGAGCAGTACTTC.

The chain joins TRBV9 to TRBJ2-7, with TRBD2 identical over 13 bases. This CDR3 is built from 22 residues. Germline CDR1 and CDR2: SGDLS and YYNGEE. V dropped 0 bases and J dropped 3; count of bases not matched to a gene: 21. The CDR3 region has the DNA TGTGCCAGCAGCGTAGATGGTGGGGGGGGACTAGCGGGACGCCCTTTTTTCTACGAGCAGTACTTC. Encoded protein: CASSVDGGGGLAGRPFFYEQYF.

J is TRBJ2-3 and V is TRBV10-1; 12 bases line up with TRBD2. The CDR3 runs to 19 residues. The junction had 14 bases not matched to a gene; V was cut back by 2 bases and J by 5 bases. CDR1 is WNHNN and CDR2 is SYGVQD in the germline V gene (reference sequence). The CDR3 region is CASSETPSTSGGSGDTQYF. The CDR3 nucleotides are TGCGCCAGCAGTGAGACGCCCTCGACTAGCGGGGGTTCGGGAGATACGCAGTATTTT.

The chain uses TRBV19 and TRBJ2-2; TRBD2 matches at 13 bases. The length of the CDR3 is 18 residues. The V and J ends lost 5 bases and 6 bases, in that order; junction bases with no gene match: 12. In germline, CDR1 is LNHDA, CDR2 SQIVND (reference sequence). The CDR3 bases are TGTGCCAGTAGTCGTTGGACTAGCGGGAGTATACTCTCCGGGGAGCTGTTTTTT. Translating it yields CASSRWTSGSILSGELFF.

The chain carries TRBV19 and TRBJ2-1; maybe TRBD2 (5 bases). Trimming removed 4 bases from V and 3 bases from J, with 10 bases in between. The CDR3 covers 14 residues. The V gene's germline CDR1 is LNHDA and CDR2 SQIVND (reference sequence). CDR3 bases: TGTGCCAGTAGTAGCCTGGCGGGCTACAATGAGCAGTTCTTC. Its protein is CASSSLAGYNEQFF. Combining the CDR3 with reference TRBV19 and TRBJ2-1 gives the whole variable domain DGGITQSPKYLFRKEGQNVTLSCEQNLNHDAMYWYRQDPGQGLRLIYYSQIVNDFQKGDIAEGYSVSREKKESFPLTVTSAQKNPTAFYLCASSSLAGYNEQFFGPGTRLTVL.

The chain has TRBV11-3 and TRBJ2-7; 11 bases map to TRBD2. Looked up from germline, CDR1 is SGHNT and CDR2 is YENEEA. The CDR3 is 15 amino acids. The V gene end was trimmed by 5 bases and the J gene end by 3 bases; junction bases not matched to a gene: 6. The CDR3 reads CASSPTSGGSYEQYF. The CDR3 DNA reads as TGTGCCAGCAGCCCCACTAGCGGGGGTAGCTACGAGCAGTACTTC.

V and J are TRBV5-1 and TRBJ1-5; 10 bases fit TRBD1. J lost 5 bases, V lost 4 bases, and 6 bases had no gene match. CDR3 length: 15 amino acids. Germline V gene lookup returns CDR1 SGHRS and CDR2 YFSETQ. The CDR3 coding sequence is TGCGCCAGCAGCCCGACAGGGGGCTCGGATCAGCCCCAGCATTTT. Its protein product is CASSPTGGSDQPQHF.

The chain has TRBV5-5 and TRBJ1-5; 9 bases are shared with TRBD1. CDR1 is SGHKS and CDR2 is YYEKEE in the germline V gene (reference sequence). The CDR3 length is 14 residues. Trimming removed 3 bases from V and 3 bases from J; junction bases left unmatched: 1. The CDR3 protein is CASSWDRANQPQHF. The CDR3 nucleotides are TGTGCCAGCAGCTGGGACAGGGCCAATCAGCCCCAGCATTTT.

The gene calls are TRBV11-1 and TRBJ1-2, with 9 bases that match TRBD1. Germline CDR1 SGHAT, CDR2 FQDESV (reference sequence). This CDR3 is 16 amino acids long. Germline trimming cut 5 bases from V and 7 bases from J; bases unmatched to any gene: 14. The CDR3: CASSHSLPGTGTGYTF. The CDR3 nucleotides are TGTGCCAGCAGCCATTCCCTCCCCGGGACAGGGACTGGCTACACCTTC.

V usage is TRBV19 and J usage is TRBJ1-1; possibly TRBD1 for D (5 bases). Trimming removed 4 bases at V and 8 bases at J, with 14 bases between. Germline CDR1 and CDR2: LNHDA and SQIVND (reference sequence). CDR3 length equals 13 residues. The CDR3 DNA sequence: TGTGCCAGTAGTAGGCAGGGAGGGAGAGAAGCTTTCTTT. It specifies CASSRQGGREAFF. The complete variable domain, with remaining parts taken from reference TRBV19 and TRBJ1-1, reads DGGITQSPKYLFRKEGQNVTLSCEQNLNHDAMYWYRQDPGQGLRLIYYSQIVNDFQKGDIAEGYSVSREKKESFPLTVTSAQKNPTAFYLCASSRQGGREAFFGQGTRLTVV.

V is TRBV5-1 and J is TRBJ2-3, with D perhaps TRBD1 or TRBD2 (5 bases each). The germline CDR1 and CDR2 sequences are SGHRS and YFSETQ. The CDR3 contains 16 residues. V was trimmed by 0 bases and J by 2 bases, leaving 13 bases between them. The chain's CDR3 is CASSLGSGDLTDTQYF. The CDR3 DNA reads TGCGCCAGCAGCTTGGGATCCGGGGACCTCACAGATACGCAGTATTTT.

V is TRBV11-3 and J is TRBJ1-1; D is uncertain. V lost 1 base and J 2 bases, leaving 11 bases between the germline ends. Germline CDR1 is SGHNT and CDR2 is YENEEA. This CDR3 contains 15 residues. Here the CDR3 reads CASSLVRQPNTEAFF. CDR3 bases: TGTGCCAGCAGCTTAGTTCGGCAGCCAAACACTGAAGCTTTCTTT.